The 8 T cell receptor beta chains reported below all come from one sample, sequenced in a study of molecular identifiers for immune sequencing clone quantification. TCRdb analysed the PCR reads with MiXCR anew, one entry per CDR3 protein. The sample consists of about 630,000 distinct CDR3 sequences, less than 30% of them appearing once. The material sequenced was naive CD8+ T cells from blood, with Jurkat cell RNA spiked in. Subset noted: FACS-sorted CD8+CD4-CCR7+CD45RA+ naive T cells. These TCRs come from a human donor in good health. Some libraries in this study had Jurkat cell RNA spiked in.

A word on this clonotype: A much larger clone lies one base from this, so it may be a read error. This sequence joins TRBV20-1 and TRBJ2-6, with D tentatively TRBD1 or TRBD2 (6 bases each). CDR1 and CDR2 from the germline V gene are DFQATT and SNEGSKA (reference sequence). CDR3 size: 16 residues. The CDR3 loop is CSARDLGGPGANGLTF. Written as DNA, the CDR3 is TGCAGTGCTAGAGATCTTGGGGGGCCTGGGGCCAACGGCCTGACTTTC.

Regarding this clonotype: At one boundary the junction diverges from the germline segment, which might be a read error. This chain uses TRBV12-5 with TRBJ1-1; the D is unclear. The length of the CDR3 is 18 residues. Per the germline V gene, CDR1 is LGHNT and CDR2 is FRNRAP. The CDR3: CASGLVVGPDLVNTGAFF. CDR3 nucleotide sequence: TGTGCTAGTGGTTTGGTTGTCGGTCCGGACCTCGTAAACACTGGAGCTTTCTTT. Filled out from reference TRBV12-5 and TRBJ1-1, the complete variable domain reads DARVTQTPRHKVTEMGQEVTMRCQPILGHNTVFWYRQTMMQGLELLAYFRNRAPLDDSGMPKDRFSAEMPDATLATLKIQPSEPRDSAVYFCASGLVVGPDLVNTGAFFGQGTRLTVV.

This clonotype was counted between two and nine times. J is TRBJ2-3 and V is TRBV27; D not certain. V was cut by 7 bases and J by 2 bases, with 7 bases left in between. Germline V gene lookup returns CDR1 MNHEY and CDR2 SMNVEV (reference sequence). The CDR3 loop spans 12 amino acids. In nucleotides, the CDR3 is TGTGCCAGCATTTCGTACACAGATACGCAGTATTTT. It yields the protein CASISYTDTQYF.

This clonotype showed up just a few times. The chain links TRBV9 to TRBJ1-2; D perhaps matches TRBD1 (5 bases). V was trimmed by 6 bases and J by 3 bases, leaving 9 bases between them. This CDR3 is 12 amino acids long. The germline V gene encodes CDR1 SGDLS and CDR2 YYNGEE. CDR3 amino acids: CASKGNHYGYTF. CDR3 in DNA: TGTGCCAGCAAGGGGAATCACTATGGCTACACCTTC.

Note on this clonotype: With a much larger clone just one base away, this may be a read error. This rearrangement joins TRBV7-9 to TRBJ1-1; 7 positions agree with TRBD1. The CDR3 covers 12 residues. Germline V gene lookup returns CDR1 SEHNR and CDR2 FQNEAQ (reference sequence). CDR3 protein: CTSSLGTVESFF. The DNA of the CDR3 is TGTACCAGCAGCTTAGGGACAGTCGAATCTTTCTTT.

This clonotype came up a few times. This chain joins TRBV4-3 and TRBJ1-4; tentative D call: TRBD1 (5 bases). CDR3 length equals 16 residues. V lost 0 bases and J lost 9, with 17 bases in between. Germline V gene data show CDR1 as LGHNA and CDR2 as YSLEER. The CDR3 DNA follows: TGCGCCAGCAGCCAAGAACTGGACACCGTGATGAAAAAACTGTTTTTT. It codes for CASSQELDTVMKKLFF.

This clonotype showed up many times. The chain combines TRBV4-3 with TRBJ1-2; D not certain. Deletions cut 0 bases from V and 4 bases from J, with 9 bases between. The CDR3 totals 14 residues. Germline V lookup: CDR1 LGHNA, CDR2 YSLEER. The CDR3 nucleotides are TGCGCCAGCAGCCAAGATCCCGCCATCTATGGCTACACCTTC. Translated: CASSQDPAIYGYTF.

This clonotype was counted only a few times. The chain links TRBV4-3 to TRBJ2-7; the D call may be TRBD1 or TRBD2 (5 bases each). The V gene lost 4 bases and the J gene lost 0 bases, with 16 bases spanning the gap. CDR3 length: 16 amino acids. Germline V gives CDR1 LGHNA, CDR2 YSLEER. The CDR3 DNA reads as TGCGCCAGCAGCCTACAATTTGCCGGGACCTCCTACGAGCAGTACTTC. Translation gives CASSLQFAGTSYEQYF.